This T cell receptor beta chain was captured in a study of control samples from healthy donors and cancer patients. Libraries were prepared by immunoSEQ multiplex PCR; TCRdb keeps only in-frame clonotypes and omits some of them. The sample holds 100,000 to 150,000 clones; about 90% are singletons and the top ten take roughly 2%. This CDR3 has 13 amino acids. The V gene lost 2 bases and the J gene lost 1 base, with 6 bases spanning the gap. Germline V gene lookup returns CDR1 SGHRS and CDR2 YFSETQ. The sequence was collected from a man aged 18 to 30 in good health. The sequencing input was blood. The rearrangement links TRBV5-1 to TRBJ1-1, with D hard to call. As DNA, the CDR3 is TGCGCCAGCAGCTTCATGGCGAACACTGAAGCTTTCTTT. This encodes CASSFMANTEAFF.